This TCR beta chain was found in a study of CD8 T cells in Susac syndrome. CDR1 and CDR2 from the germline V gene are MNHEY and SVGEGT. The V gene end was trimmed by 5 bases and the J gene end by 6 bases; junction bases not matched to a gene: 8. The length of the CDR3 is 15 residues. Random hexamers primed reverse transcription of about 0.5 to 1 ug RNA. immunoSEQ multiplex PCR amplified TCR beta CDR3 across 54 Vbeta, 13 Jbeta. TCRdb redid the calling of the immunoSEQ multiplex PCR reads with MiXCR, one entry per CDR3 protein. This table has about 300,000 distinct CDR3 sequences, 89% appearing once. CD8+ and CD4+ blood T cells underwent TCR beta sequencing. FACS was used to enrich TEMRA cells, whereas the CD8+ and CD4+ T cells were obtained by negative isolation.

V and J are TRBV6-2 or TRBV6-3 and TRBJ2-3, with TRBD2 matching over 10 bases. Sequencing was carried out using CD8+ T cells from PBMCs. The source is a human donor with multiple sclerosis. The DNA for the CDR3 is TGTGCCAGCAGTAACAGCGGGGGGGCATGGGATACGCAGTATTTT. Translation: CASSNSGGAWDTQYF.